Each of the 22 T cell receptor beta chains below was sequenced from the same sample in a study of chemoradiotherapy in HPV16-positive cancers (dated by TCRdb to between 2021 and 2022). Library preparation employed the immunoSEQ multiplex PCR assay. In its TCRdb copy, this immuneACCESS table keeps in-frame sequences only and misses some clones. Where compared with another copy, unresolved V genes explain less than half of these, and the others have no known cause. In all, the sample holds approximately 900 clones, and roughly 86% of those were seen once. The leading ten clones occupy under 5% of the sample. This sample comprised tumor tissue, obtained from a patient who underwent chemoradiotherapy. All receptors come from a human donor with HPV-associated anogenital cancer.

The chain uses TRBV29-1 and TRBJ2-1, with 7 bases lining up with TRBD2. In germline, CDR1 is SQVTM, CDR2 ANQGSEA. V lost 7 bases, J lost 10 bases, and 7 bases stayed unmatched. The CDR3 contains 11 residues. The CDR3 here is CSARLAQEQFF. As DNA, the CDR3 is TGCAGCGCTAGACTAGCACAGGAGCAGTTCTTC.

The V gene is TRBV2, the J gene TRBJ1-2; perhaps TRBD1 as D (5 bases). V was pared by 0 bases and J by 2 bases, with 13 bases between. The CDR3 runs 16 residues. Germline V CDR1 and CDR2: SNHLY, FYNNEI. In DNA form, the CDR3 reads TGTGCCAGCAGTGAAGCGCTTCTGGGACTGAACTATGGCTACACCTTC. Amino acid sequence: CASSEALLGLNYGYTF.

The V gene is TRBV18, the J gene TRBJ1-1, with a weak D call TRBD1 (5 bases). Deletions cut 3 bases from V and 3 bases from J, with 20 bases between. This CDR3 spans 17 amino acids. The germline CDR1 and CDR2 sequences are KGHSH and LQKENI. The DNA of the CDR3 is TGTGCCAGCTCACCTCAAACGCCAGACACGGGGGACACTGAAGCTTTCTTT. It encodes CASSPQTPDTGDTEAFF.

This clone appeared once. This sequence joins TRBV7-2 and TRBJ2-5; possible D gene TRBD2, 5 bases. V was pared by 3 bases and J by 5 bases, with 19 bases between. The CDR3 is 16 amino acids. Germline lookup yields CDR1 SGHTA and CDR2 FQGNSA. Here the CDR3 DNA reads TGTGCCAGCAGCTTTCTTCCTCCAAGTGGGAGTGAGACCCAGTACTTC. It is translated as CASSFLPPSGSETQYF. The entire variable domain, with the rest obtained from reference TRBV7-2 and TRBJ2-5, is as follows: GAGVSQSPSNKVTEKGKDVELRCDPISGHTALYWYRQSLGQGLEFLIYFQGNSAPDKSGLPSDRFSAERTGGSVSTLTIQRTQQEDSAVYLCASSFLPPSGSETQYFGPGTRLLVL.

This chain connects TRBV7-2 to TRBJ2-6; 7 positions match TRBD2. V lost 7 bases and J lost 1; bases outside the gene matches: 7. Germline CDR1 reads SGHTA; CDR2 reads FQGNSA. The CDR3 runs to 16 residues. The CDR3 here is CASKREPLSGANVLTF. The CDR3 DNA reads TGTGCCAGCAAGCGGGAACCCTTATCTGGGGCCAACGTCCTGACTTTC. The full variable domain, its missing parts supplied by reference TRBV7-2 and TRBJ2-6, is GAGVSQSPSNKVTEKGKDVELRCDPISGHTALYWYRQSLGQGLEFLIYFQGNSAPDKSGLPSDRFSAERTGGSVSTLTIQRTQQEDSAVYLCASKREPLSGANVLTFGAGSRLTVL.

V gene TRBV2 combines with J gene TRBJ1-4; no clear D. V was trimmed by 7 bases and J by 5 bases, leaving 14 bases between them. The length of the CDR3 is 14 residues. From germline, CDR1 is SNHLY and CDR2 FYNNEI. In DNA form, the CDR3 reads TGTGCCAGCACCGCGCGGGGTGAGAATGAAAAACTGTTTTTT. Protein: CASTARGENEKLFF.

This clone was recorded a few times. The V call is TRBV6-1, the J call TRBJ1-3; D is unclear. There are 14 residues in the CDR3. V was clipped by 3 bases and J by 0 bases, with 6 bases between them. Per the germline V gene, CDR1 is MNHNS and CDR2 is SASEGT. DNA of the CDR3: TGTGCCAGCAGTGAGCGGTTCTCTGGAAACACCATATATTTT. It specifies CASSERFSGNTIYF.

The chain combines TRBV19 with TRBJ1-2, with 10 bases matching TRBD1. The CDR3 has 15 amino acids. V was clipped by 5 bases and J by 8 bases; unmatched bases: 11. The germline CDR1 and CDR2 sequences are LNHDA and SQIVND (reference sequence). The CDR3 loop reads CASSDLRRDRGGYTF. The DNA for the CDR3 is TGTGCCAGTAGTGACCTACGACGGGACAGGGGAGGCTACACCTTC.

The sample holds one count of this clone. The rearrangement joins TRBV5-6 to TRBJ1-1; 8 positions agree with TRBD1. Per germline, CDR1 SGHDT and CDR2 YYEEEE. V dropped 2 bases and J dropped 5; count of bases not matched to a gene: 5. This CDR3 region has 14 residues. The CDR3 loop reads CASSFQGAWTEAFF. As DNA, the CDR3 is TGTGCCAGCAGCTTCCAGGGGGCATGGACTGAAGCTTTCTTT.

This chain uses TRBV7-9 with TRBJ1-5, with unresolved D. CDR3 length: 17 amino acids. Deletions cut 0 bases from V and 0 bases from J, with 12 bases between. Germline V gene sequence: CDR1 SEHNR, CDR2 FQNEAQ (reference sequence). CDR3 coding DNA: TGTGCCAGCAGCTTAGCGGTTTTGGCAGATAGCAATCAGCCCCAGCATTTT. Residues: CASSLAVLADSNQPQHF.

The chain employs TRBV4-2 and TRBJ2-3; 8 nucleotides line up with TRBD1. The V and J ends lost 0 bases and 1 base, in that order; junction bases with no gene match: 3. Germline V gene data show CDR1 as LGHNA and CDR2 as YNFKEQ. The CDR3 length is 16 residues. In nucleotides, the CDR3 is TGTGCCAGCAGCCAAGATCCGGGACAGGGCACAGATACGCAGTATTTT. Translating gives CASSQDPGQGTDTQYF.

The rearrangement joins TRBV23-1 to TRBJ2-3; D remains unclear. TRBV23-1 is placed among ORFs of uncertain function. CDR3 size: 14 residues. The ends were cut back, 8 bases at V and 1 base at J, with 13 bases in the middle. CDR3 DNA: TGCGCCAGCCCGGTAGACATATGCACAGATACGCAGTATTTT. Translation gives CASPVDICTDTQYF.

V is TRBV29-1 and J is TRBJ1-6; D is perhaps TRBD1 (6 bases). Trimming left V 6 bases short and J 8 bases short, with 17 bases between. Germline CDR1 is SQVTM and CDR2 is ANQGSEA. The length of the CDR3 is 14 residues. The CDR3 DNA reads as TGCAGCGTCCTATTTGGGGGGCGAGATTCACCCCTCCACTTT. Translating gives CSVLFGGRDSPLHF.

Only a few counts were recorded for this clone. The gene calls are TRBV4-2 and TRBJ2-4; 7 nucleotides line up with TRBD1. Per germline, CDR1 LGHNA and CDR2 YNFKEQ. The CDR3 is 14 amino acids. Unmatched junction bases numbered 9, after V lost 0 bases and J lost 13 bases. CDR3 region: CASSQETNRGVQYF. CDR3 nucleotide sequence: TGTGCCAGCAGCCAAGAGACGAACAGGGGCGTCCAGTACTTC.

This clone was seen a single time. The chain uses TRBV4-2 and TRBJ2-7; 7 nucleotides agree with TRBD2. This CDR3 comprises 16 residues. Germline V CDR1 and CDR2: LGHNA, YNFKEQ. V trimming: 2 bases; J trimming: 0 bases; junction bases outside the gene matches: 7. CDR3 nucleotides: TGTGCCAGCAGCCAAATTCAGACTAGCTCCTCCTACGAGCAGTACTTC. Residues: CASSQIQTSSSYEQYF.

This clone was seen only once. The rearrangement links TRBV6-5 to TRBJ1-3; unclear D gene. The V end was cut by 2 bases, the J end by 4 bases, with 9 bases between. This CDR3 has 14 amino acids. Germline CDR1 and CDR2: MNHEY and SVGAGI. CDR3 coding DNA: TGTGCCAGCAGTTACAGTCCATCGGGAAACACCATATATTTT. This gives the protein CASSYSPSGNTIYF.

The chain is built from TRBV5-6 and TRBJ1-6; D is ambiguous. Germline CDR1 and CDR2: SGHDT and YYEEEE. The CDR3 length is 12 residues. Trimming removed 4 bases from V and 7 bases from J, with 6 bases in between. CDR3 protein: CASSLNNSPLHF. The CDR3 bases are TGTGCCAGCAGCCTAAACAATTCACCCCTCCACTTT.

The chain recombines TRBV7-2 with TRBJ2-7, with 11 bases identical to TRBD1. The germline V gene has CDR1 SGHTA and CDR2 FQGNSA. Trimming removed 4 bases from V and 9 bases from J; junction bases left unmatched: 2. The CDR3 is 12 residues long. This CDR3 reads CASSWTGGGQYF. As DNA, the CDR3 is TGTGCCAGCAGCTGGACAGGGGGCGGGCAGTACTTC.

The chain joins TRBV11-2 to TRBJ2-3; 14 bases map to TRBD2. This CDR3 region has 19 residues. Germline V gives CDR1 SGHAT, CDR2 FQNNGV. V shed 7 bases, J shed 2 bases, and the junction held 14 bases outside the gene matches. The CDR3 is CASTLAGTSGRGNTDTQYF. CDR3 nucleotide sequence: TGTGCCAGCACCCTCGCCGGGACTAGCGGGAGAGGGAACACAGATACGCAGTATTTT.

The sample holds one count of this clone. The DNA of the CDR3 is TGTGCCAGCAGAGGGACTAGCGGGGTCTACGAGCAGTACTTC. Amino acid sequence: CASRGTSGVYEQYF. The rearrangement links TRBV6-1 to TRBJ2-7; TRBD2 matches at 13 bases. Trimming cost V 6 bases and J 3 bases; bases outside gene matches: 2. This CDR3 region has 14 residues. The germline CDR1 and CDR2 sequences are MNHNS and SASEGT.

The chain links TRBV25-1 to TRBJ2-7; D possibly corresponds to TRBD2 (6 bases). The CDR3 length is 14 residues. CDR1 and CDR2 from the germline V gene are MGHDK and SYGVNS. V was cut by 6 bases and J by 0 bases, with 12 bases left in between. CDR3 in amino acids: CASRTRDSSYEQYF. The CDR3 DNA is TGTGCCAGCAGGACCCGGGACTCCTCCTACGAGCAGTACTTC.

CDR3 region: CASRQNTDTQYF. CDR3 DNA sequence: TGCGCCAGCAGACAGAACACAGATACGCAGTATTTT. The J gene is TRBJ2-3, the V gene TRBV5-1, with no clear D. Per the germline V gene, CDR1 is SGHRS and CDR2 is YFSETQ. This CDR3 has 12 residues. V was cut by 5 bases and J by 2 bases, with 6 bases left in between. Drawing the rest from reference TRBV5-1 and TRBJ2-3, the complete variable domain is KAGVTQTPRYLIKTRGQQVTLSCSPISGHRSVSWYQQTPGQGLQFLFEYFSETQRNKGNFPGRFSGRQFSNSRSEMNVSTLELGDSALYLCASRQNTDTQYFGPGTRLTVL.